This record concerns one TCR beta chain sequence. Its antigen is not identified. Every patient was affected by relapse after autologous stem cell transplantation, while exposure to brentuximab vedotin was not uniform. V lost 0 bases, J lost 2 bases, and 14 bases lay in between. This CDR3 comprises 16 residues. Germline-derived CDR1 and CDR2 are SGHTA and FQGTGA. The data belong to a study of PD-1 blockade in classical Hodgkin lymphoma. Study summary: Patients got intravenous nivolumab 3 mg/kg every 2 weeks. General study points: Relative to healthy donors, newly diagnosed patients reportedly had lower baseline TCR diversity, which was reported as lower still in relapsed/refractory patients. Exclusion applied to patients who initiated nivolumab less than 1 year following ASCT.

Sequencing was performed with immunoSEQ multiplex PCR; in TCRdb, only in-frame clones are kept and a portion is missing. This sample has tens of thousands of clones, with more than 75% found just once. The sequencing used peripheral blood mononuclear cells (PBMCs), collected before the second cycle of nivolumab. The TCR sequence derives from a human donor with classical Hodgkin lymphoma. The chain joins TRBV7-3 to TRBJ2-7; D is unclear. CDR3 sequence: CASSLTPDVRTYEQYF. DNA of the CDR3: TGTGCCAGCAGCTTAACTCCGGACGTGCGAACCTACGAGCAGTACTTC.